The next 30 T cell receptor beta chains were all read from a single sample in a study of molecular identifiers for immune sequencing clone quantification. TCRdb fed the PCR reads into MiXCR, producing one record per CDR3 protein. Here the sample spans about 98,000 distinct CDR3 sequences, less than 35% being singletons. The sample consisted of naive CD8+ T cells from blood, with Jurkat cell RNA spiked in. Specified subset: FACS-sorted CD8+CD4-CCR7+CD45RA+ naive T cells. These receptor sequences come from a human donor in good health. Some libraries in this study had Jurkat cell RNA spiked in.

This clonotype has only a few counts. This rearrangement joins TRBV5-6 to TRBJ2-7; possible D gene TRBD2, 6 bases. The V and J ends lost 4 bases and 3 bases respectively, with 8 bases between them. This CDR3 contains 12 residues. CDR1 is SGHDT and CDR2 is YYEEEE in the germline V gene. The CDR3 is CASSRERYEQYF. Written as DNA, the CDR3 is TGTGCCAGCAGCCGGGAGCGCTACGAGCAGTACTTC.

As to this clonotype: The conserved closing phenylalanine or tryptophan is absent in this CDR3, likely reflecting a read error. The rearrangement joins TRBV6-2 or TRBV6-3 to TRBJ2-2; 9 nucleotides line up with TRBD2. Germline V gene sequence: CDR1 MNHEY, CDR2 SVGEGT. J lost 7 bases, V lost 2 bases, and 8 bases had no gene match. The CDR3 runs 16 residues. This chain's CDR3 is CASSYDAGGLFGELFC. The CDR3 DNA reads as TGTGCCAGCAGTTACGATGCGGGAGGGCTCTTCGGGGAGCTGTTTTGT.

About this clonotype itself: The junction does not match germline at one end; this may be a read error. This chain uses TRBV6-2 or TRBV6-3 with TRBJ1-3, with TRBD1 as a possible D gene (5 bases). From germline, CDR1 is MNHEY and CDR2 SVGEGT. The CDR3 is 15 residues long. The CDR3 is CASSRGTLSGNTINF. CDR3 bases: TGTGCCAGCAGTCGAGGGACCCTCTCTGGAAACACCATAAATTTT.

As for this clonotype: A read error is possible here, since a much larger clone lies one base away. DNA of the CDR3: TGTGCCAGCAACGCCAGGCCCGATTATAGCAATCAGCCCCAGCATTTT. Its protein product is CASNARPDYSNQPQHF. This chain connects TRBV6-6 to TRBJ1-5; D ambiguous. Germline V gene sequence: CDR1 MNHNY, CDR2 SVGAGI (reference sequence). This CDR3 is built from 16 residues. V lost 7 bases to trimming and J lost 0 bases, with 16 bases between them.

The rearrangement uses TRBV7-9 and TRBJ2-7; weak D call: TRBD2 (5 bases). V lost 8 bases to trimming and J lost 6 bases, with 17 bases between them. This CDR3 region has 13 residues. The germline gives CDR1 SEHNR, CDR2 FQNEAQ (reference sequence). The CDR3 here is CASDPKTGFEQYF. In DNA form, the CDR3 reads TGTGCCAGCGACCCTAAGACGGGGTTCGAGCAGTACTTC.

This clonotype was observed a few times. The V and J genes are TRBV27 and TRBJ1-5, with 7 bases that match TRBD1. Per germline, CDR1 MNHEY and CDR2 SMNVEV (reference sequence). CDR3 length equals 14 residues. V lost 5 bases to trimming and J lost 0 bases; unmatched junction nucleotides: 1. The chain's CDR3 is CASSHRGSNQPQHF. As DNA, the CDR3 is TGTGCCAGCAGTCACAGGGGTAGCAATCAGCCCCAGCATTTT.

This clonotype was observed many times. V gene TRBV5-8 combines with J gene TRBJ2-5; the D is unclear. Trimming left V 0 bases short and J 7 bases short, with 7 bases between. The length of the CDR3 is 12 residues. Germline CDR1 and CDR2: SGHTS and YDEGEE. Written as DNA, the CDR3 is TGTGCCAGCAGCTTGGACGGTTTGACCCAGTACTTC. Translating it yields CASSLDGLTQYF.

There are a few counts of this clonotype. The chain carries TRBV5-4 and TRBJ2-7, with a tentative D call TRBD1 (6 bases). V was clipped by 5 bases and J by 5 bases, with 11 bases between them. Looked up from germline, CDR1 is SGHNT and CDR2 is YYREEE (reference sequence). The CDR3 has 12 amino acids. CDR3 DNA sequence: TGTGCCAGCAGTTTTTGGGACAACGAGCAGTACTTC. Its translation is CASSFWDNEQYF.

With regard to this clonotype: A read error may be the cause here, since a much bigger clone is one base away. This CDR3 is missing its conserved last phenylalanine or tryptophan, likely due to a read error. This sequence joins TRBV4-3 and TRBJ1-1, with D uncertain. This CDR3 comprises 13 residues. The ends were cut back, 0 bases at V and 3 bases at J, with 5 bases in the middle. The germline CDR1 and CDR2 sequences are LGHNA and YSLEER. CDR3 in amino acids: CASSQEQYTEAFS. Written as DNA, the CDR3 is TGCGCCAGCAGCCAAGAGCAGTACACTGAAGCTTTCTCT.

The chain is built from TRBV19 and TRBJ2-4; 11 positions match TRBD1. Germline V CDR1 and CDR2: LNHDA, SQIVND (reference sequence). CDR3 size: 17 residues. Trimming took 2 bases from V and 1 from J; bases not matched to a gene: 4. Here the CDR3 reads CASSIWTGGIAKNIQYF. In DNA, the CDR3 is TGTGCCAGTAGTATATGGACAGGGGGCATCGCCAAAAACATTCAGTACTTC.

J is TRBJ2-7 and V is TRBV6-2 or TRBV6-3; D might be TRBD2 (6 bases). Per germline, CDR1 MNHEY and CDR2 SVGEGT. V gave up 5 bases and J gave up 3 bases, with 17 bases separating them. CDR3 length equals 15 residues. CDR3 bases: TGTGCCAGCAGTCGCCTCCGGGACTTCTTCTACGAGCAGTACTTC. Translation: CASSRLRDFFYEQYF.

Comment on this clonotype: One end of the junction fails to match germline, which may point to a read error. The chain uses TRBV10-3 and TRBJ2-7, with D possibly TRBD1 on 6 matching bases. Germline CDR1 reads ENHRY; CDR2 reads SYGVKD. The CDR3 length is 14 residues. The CDR3 here is CANSYETGTYEQYF. CDR3 DNA sequence: TGTGCCAACAGTTACGAGACAGGAACATACGAGCAGTACTTC.

The gene calls are TRBV11-2 and TRBJ2-5, with D perhaps matching TRBD2 (7 bases). Trimming removed 5 bases at V and 5 bases at J, with 12 bases between. Germline V CDR1 and CDR2: SGHAT, FQNNGV. The CDR3 totals 13 residues. CDR3 in amino acids: CASSHGGGETQYF. As DNA, the CDR3 is TGTGCCAGCAGCCACGGCGGGGGCGAGACCCAGTACTTC.

The sample holds a few counts of this clonotype. The chain couples TRBV20-1 to TRBJ2-4; D may be TRBD2 (6 bases). The CDR3 is made up of 15 amino acids. V was cut by 2 bases and J by 8 bases, with 19 bases left in between. The germline V gene has CDR1 DFQATT and CDR2 SNEGSKA (reference sequence). This CDR3 is CSARPHGGRIDIQYF. In DNA, the CDR3 is TGCAGTGCTAGACCCCACGGGGGAAGGATTGACATTCAGTACTTC.

The chain is built from TRBV19 and TRBJ1-2; D unresolved. Trimming shortened V by 9 bases and J by 0 bases, and 8 bases separated the two germline ends. Looked up from germline, CDR1 is LNHDA and CDR2 is SQIVND (reference sequence). The CDR3 covers 12 residues. The CDR3 spells CASTGTNYGYTF. CDR3 in DNA: TGTGCCAGCACCGGGACTAACTATGGCTACACCTTC.

This clonotype was found many times. This chain connects TRBV7-9 to TRBJ2-5, with D unclear. This CDR3 has 13 amino acids. V gave up 5 bases and J gave up 4 bases, with 11 bases separating them. Germline V gene sequence: CDR1 SEHNR, CDR2 FQNEAQ (reference sequence). The CDR3 DNA sequence: TGTGCCAGCAGCGGCCAAGAAGCAGAGACCCAGTACTTC. Its protein product is CASSGQEAETQYF.

The rearrangement uses TRBV9 and TRBJ2-7; no definite D call. The germline V and J ends were trimmed by 4 bases and 5 bases, with 13 bases remaining between them. The CDR3 runs 13 residues. Germline-derived CDR1 and CDR2 are SGDLS and YYNGEE. CDR3 nucleotides: TGTGCCAGCAGCCCTAGTATATCCAACGAGCAGTACTTC. Encoded protein: CASSPSISNEQYF.

This clonotype was recorded many times. V gene TRBV19 combines with J gene TRBJ2-5, with D perhaps being TRBD1 or TRBD2 (5 bases each). V dropped 3 bases and J dropped 2 bases, with 10 bases sitting between them. The CDR3 is 14 residues long. Germline CDR1 and CDR2: LNHDA and SQIVND (reference sequence). The DNA for the CDR3 is TGTGCCAGTAGTATGGGGGAGTGGCAAGAGACCCAGTACTTC. Translation: CASSMGEWQETQYF. Using reference TRBV19 and TRBJ2-5 for the parts outside the CDR3, the full variable domain is DGGITQSPKYLFRKEGQNVTLSCEQNLNHDAMYWYRQDPGQGLRLIYYSQIVNDFQKGDIAEGYSVSREKKESFPLTVTSAQKNPTAFYLCASSMGEWQETQYFGPGTRLLVL.

This clonotype has just a few counts. The V gene is TRBV28, the J gene TRBJ2-1; possible D gene TRBD2, 5 bases. CDR1 and CDR2 from the germline V gene are MDHEN and SYDVKM. The CDR3 is made up of 16 amino acids. The germline V and J ends were trimmed by 2 bases and 6 bases, with 17 bases remaining between them. Written as DNA, the CDR3 is TGTGCCAGCAGTTTAGTTCCAGCGGAGAGCGGCAATGAGCAGTTCTTC. Its protein product is CASSLVPAESGNEQFF.

Worth noting for this clonotype: Germline is not matched at one junction end, which may reflect a read error. The rearrangement links TRBV11-2 to TRBJ2-5, with 7 bases lining up with TRBD1. The germline V gene encodes CDR1 SGHAT and CDR2 FQNNGV. There are 17 residues in the CDR3. CDR3 region: CASSVGPRQGLGETQHF. Written as DNA, the CDR3 is TGTGCCAGCAGCGTAGGACCCCGACAGGGTTTGGGAGAGACCCAGCACTTC. Filled out from reference TRBV11-2 and TRBJ2-5, the complete variable domain reads EAGVAQSPRYKIIEKRQSVAFWCNPISGHATLYWYQQILGQGPKLLIQFQNNGVVDDSQLPKDRFSAERLKGVDSTLKIQPAKLEDSAVYLCASSVGPRQGLGETQHFGPGTRLLVL.

Regarding this clonotype: One end of the junction varies from germline; a read error may be responsible. The CDR3 here is CASSASQGNPPQHF. The CDR3 DNA reads as TGCGCCAGCAGCGCTTCACAGGGGAATCCGCCCCAGCATTTT. The rearrangement joins TRBV4-1 to TRBJ1-5; 7 bases line up with TRBD1. The CDR3 length is 14 residues. CDR1 MGHRA and CDR2 YSYEKL come from the germline V gene.

This clonotype was seen repeatedly, ten times or more. The germline gene is not matched at one end of the junction; a read error may be the cause. This chain uses TRBV2 with TRBJ2-7, with D perhaps TRBD1 (6 bases). CDR1 and CDR2 (germline): SNHLY, FYNNEI. CDR3 length equals 15 residues. CDR3: CASSEVAGASYEQYF. In DNA form, the CDR3 reads TGTGCCAGCAGCGAAGTAGCAGGGGCTTCCTACGAGCAGTACTTC. Full variable domain (remainder filled in from reference TRBV2 and TRBJ2-7): EPEVTQTPSHQVTQMGQEVILRCVPISNHLYFYWYRQILGQKVEFLVSFYNNEISEKSEIFDDQFSVERPDGSNFTLKIRSTKLEDSAMYFCASSEVAGASYEQYFGPGTRLTVT.

As for this clonotype: A much larger clonotype is one base distant, so this may be a read error. The CDR3 does not close with the conserved phenylalanine or tryptophan, likely indicating a read error. This chain uses TRBV20-1 with TRBJ2-3; no firm D call. The CDR3 consists of 14 residues. Trimming stripped 5 bases from V and 1 base from J, with 13 bases between. Germline CDR1 and CDR2: DFQATT and SNEGSKA (reference sequence). This CDR3 is CSAYLVSRTDTQYY. In DNA form, the CDR3 reads TGCAGTGCTTACCTAGTCTCCCGCACAGATACGCAGTATTAT.

Comments on this clonotype: This may be a read error, as it is one base from a much larger clone. The CDR3 end shows no conserved phenylalanine or tryptophan, and so a read error is likely. This chain connects TRBV7-9 to TRBJ2-7, with D perhaps matching TRBD1 or TRBD2 (5 bases each). Germline V gene data show CDR1 as SEHNR and CDR2 as FQNEAQ (reference sequence). This CDR3 has 15 residues. Trimming left V 5 bases short and J 0 bases short, with 14 bases between. The CDR3 coding sequence is TGTGCCAGCAGCCCGGGACCGAAGGGCTCCTACGAGCAGTACCTC. As protein: CASSPGPKGSYEQYL.

The rearrangement links TRBV29-1 to TRBJ2-1; 10 nucleotides line up with TRBD2. CDR1 SQVTM and CDR2 ANQGSEA come from the germline V gene. V dropped 0 bases and J dropped 4; count of bases not matched to a gene: 6. This CDR3 is built from 16 residues. The CDR3 coding sequence is TGCAGCGTTGAAGAACTAGCGGGGACCCTTTACAATGAGCAGTTCTTC. Translated: CSVEELAGTLYNEQFF.

The CDR3 region is CSAAKTGQRDTEAFF. Written as DNA, the CDR3 is TGCAGTGCGGCAAAGACGGGACAGCGAGACACTGAAGCTTTCTTT. The chain couples TRBV20-1 to TRBJ1-1; 7 bases map to TRBD1. Germline-derived CDR1 and CDR2 are DFQATT and SNEGSKA (reference sequence). V dropped 6 bases and J dropped 3; count of bases not matched to a gene: 13. The CDR3 loop spans 15 amino acids.

This clonotype has a count of ten or more. The chain has TRBV28 and TRBJ2-7; the D is unclear. Deletions cut 8 bases from V and 3 bases from J, with 11 bases between. The CDR3 contains 12 residues. CDR1 MDHEN and CDR2 SYDVKM come from the germline V gene. The CDR3 DNA follows: TGTGCCAGCGTAAGTGCCTACTACGAGCAGTACTTC. It translates to CASVSAYYEQYF.

V and J are TRBV20-1 and TRBJ1-1; 7 bases align to TRBD1. The CDR3 spans 13 residues. The J segment lost 8 bases and the V segment lost 5 bases, leaving 11 bases of the junction unmatched. CDR1 is DFQATT, CDR2 SNEGSKA, per germline (reference sequence). The CDR3 loop is CSAPRGISPEAFF. CDR3 nucleotide sequence: TGCAGTGCTCCCAGGGGGATTAGCCCCGAAGCTTTCTTT.

There are many counts of this clonotype. DNA of the CDR3: TGTGCCAGCAGTACACCCTCTAAGCGGGGCTACGAGCAGTACTTC. Its translation is CASSTPSKRGYEQYF. The chain is built from TRBV6-6 and TRBJ2-7, with 7 bases that match TRBD2. The germline V gene encodes CDR1 MNHNY and CDR2 SVGAGI (reference sequence). Unmatched junction bases numbered 10, after V lost 5 bases and J lost 3 bases. The CDR3 sequence is 15 residues long.

The chain has TRBV4-3 and TRBJ1-2; a possible D gene is TRBD1 (6 bases). V lost 1 base, J lost 4 bases, and 13 bases lay in between. Germline CDR1 and CDR2: LGHNA and YSLEER. The CDR3 loop spans 15 amino acids. The CDR3 nucleotides are TGCGCCAGCAGCCAAGGGCAGGGGCCGGGCTATGGCTACACCTTC. This gives the protein CASSQGQGPGYGYTF.